This TCR beta chain stems from a study of blood T cell repertoires in COVID-19. About the research overall: The samples span acute and convalescent COVID-19 from the United States, Italy and Spain.

Original data processing: Amplification from reference gene primers served as the basis for estimated nucleated cell counts. The table came from immunoSEQ multiplex PCR; TCRdb's copy has only in-frame clones and leaves some out. V and J calls and clone size are those listed in that table; D and trimming were worked out from the DNA. Found here are roughly 500,000 clones, 70% to 90% of them singletons; the top ten hold 1.8%. With 3 bases removed from V and 0 bases from J, the gap between germline ends came to 6 bases. CDR1 and CDR2 (germline): MNHEY, SMNVEV (reference sequence). The CDR3 runs to 14 residues.

Material for sequencing was PBMCs or T cells enriched from blood (not recorded which). This clonotype was obtained from a woman in her forties who had recovered from COVID-19. V is TRBV27 and J is TRBJ1-5; D is uncertain. CDR3 protein: CASSFSYSNQPQHF. CDR3 DNA: TGTGCCAGCAGTTTTTCTTATAGCAATCAGCCCCAGCATTTT.